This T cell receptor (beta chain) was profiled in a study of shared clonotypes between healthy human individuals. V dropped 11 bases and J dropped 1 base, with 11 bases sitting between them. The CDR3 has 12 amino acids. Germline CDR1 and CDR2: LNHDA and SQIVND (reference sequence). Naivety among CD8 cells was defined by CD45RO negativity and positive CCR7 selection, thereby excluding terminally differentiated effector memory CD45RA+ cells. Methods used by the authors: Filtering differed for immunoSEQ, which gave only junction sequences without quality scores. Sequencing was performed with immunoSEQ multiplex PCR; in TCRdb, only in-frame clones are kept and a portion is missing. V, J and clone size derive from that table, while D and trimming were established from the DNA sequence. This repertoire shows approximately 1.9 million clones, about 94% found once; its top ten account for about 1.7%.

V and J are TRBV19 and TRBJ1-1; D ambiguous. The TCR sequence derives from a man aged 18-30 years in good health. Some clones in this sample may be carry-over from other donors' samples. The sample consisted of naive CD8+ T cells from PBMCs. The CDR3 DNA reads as TGTGCCGCCGACTCAGGGAACACTGAAGCTTTCTTT. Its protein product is CAADSGNTEAFF.